This record looks at one TCR beta chain sequence and its context. Antigen specificity is unknown. This sample is drawn from a study of T-cell memory formation after mild COVID-19. Study in general: Across donors, TCR clusters were largely donor specific.

5'RACE, which relied on constant-segment primers, yielded TCR alpha and TCR beta cDNA libraries carrying sample barcodes and UMIs. TCRdb reprocessed the 5' RACE reads with MiXCR, giving one entry per CDR3 protein. Here the sample spans 300,000 to 400,000 distinct CDR3 sequences, around 27% being singletons. Per germline, CDR1 MGHRA and CDR2 YSYEKL. Trimming at V came to 4 bases and at J to 8 bases, leaving 8 bases not matched to a gene. The CDR3 extends over 14 amino acids. General observations from the study: Specificity for SARS-CoV-2 was not confirmed among the second-wave clones peaking on day 37. Contracting CD4+ clones lay largely in CM and EM, with CD8+ ones residing in EMRA.

The chain recombines TRBV4-1 with TRBJ1-1; TRBD1 matches at 9 bases. The sample taken for sequencing was PBMCs or a T cell subset sorted from them (not recorded which). This TCR was sampled from an adult woman who had mild COVID-19 (a few samples of this study predate the infection). Cell type and time point are not known. The CDR3 region has the DNA TGCGCCAGCAGCCTTTGGGACAGGGTTAGCGAAGCTTTCTTT. Its translation: CASSLWDRVSEAFF.